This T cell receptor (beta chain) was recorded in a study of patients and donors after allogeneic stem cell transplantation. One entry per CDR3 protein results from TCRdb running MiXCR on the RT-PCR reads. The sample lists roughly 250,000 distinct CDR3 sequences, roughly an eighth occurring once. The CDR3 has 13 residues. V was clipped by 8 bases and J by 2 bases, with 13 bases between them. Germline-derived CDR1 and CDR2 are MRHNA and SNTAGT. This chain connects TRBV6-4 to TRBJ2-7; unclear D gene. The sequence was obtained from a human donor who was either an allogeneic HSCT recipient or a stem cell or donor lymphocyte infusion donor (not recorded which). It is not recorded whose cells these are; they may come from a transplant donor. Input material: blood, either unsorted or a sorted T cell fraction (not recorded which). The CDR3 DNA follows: TGTGCCAGCCCTACTACTGGGGCCTACGAGCAGTACTTC. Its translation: CASPTTGAYEQYF.